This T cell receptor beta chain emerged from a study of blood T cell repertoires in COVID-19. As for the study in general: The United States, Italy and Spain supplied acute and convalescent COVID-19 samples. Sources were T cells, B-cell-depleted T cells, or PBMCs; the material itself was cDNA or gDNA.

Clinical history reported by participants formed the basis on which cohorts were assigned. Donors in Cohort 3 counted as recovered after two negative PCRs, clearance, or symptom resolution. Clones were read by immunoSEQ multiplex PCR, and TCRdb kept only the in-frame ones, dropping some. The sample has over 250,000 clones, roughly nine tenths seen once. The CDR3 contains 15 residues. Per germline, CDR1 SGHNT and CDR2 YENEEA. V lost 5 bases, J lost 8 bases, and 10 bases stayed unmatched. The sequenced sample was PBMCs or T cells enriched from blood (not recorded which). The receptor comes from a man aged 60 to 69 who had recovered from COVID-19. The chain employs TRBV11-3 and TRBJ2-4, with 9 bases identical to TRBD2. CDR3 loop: CASSPGGGGVYIQYF. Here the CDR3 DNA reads TGTGCCAGCAGCCCTGGGGGCGGGGGGGTTTACATTCAGTACTTC.